This TCR beta chain was retrieved from a study of T cells after yellow fever vaccination. Study-level results: Once the booster was given, most primary-vaccination clones reappeared, at 95% to 97% for CD4 and more than 85% for CD8. Weaker, the secondary response peaked sooner, at day 5 versus 15.

A universal primer site and UMIs were added as TCR cDNA was made by 5'RACE template switching. One entry per CDR3 protein, called by TCRdb with MiXCR from the 5' RACE reads. The sample includes some 350,000 distinct CDR3 sequences, 6.2% seen only once; the top ten take approximately 15%. In the case of this clonotype: As yet, its antigen is unknown.

The germline V gene has CDR1 GTSNPN and CDR2 SVGIG (reference sequence). V gave up 3 bases and J gave up 7 bases, with 18 bases separating them. This CDR3 has 14 residues. This sequence joins TRBV30 and TRBJ1-2; a possible D gene is TRBD1 (5 bases). This clonotype originated in a man aged 25-40 years who received the YFV17D yellow fever vaccine. The sample was PBMCs, taken 5 days after the yellow fever booster vaccination. This CDR3 is CAWSTNRGGGGYTF. DNA for the CDR3: TGTGCCTGGAGCACGAACCGGGGGGGGGGTGGCTACACCTTC.